This entry lists 13 T cell receptor beta chains sequenced from one sample in a study of molecular identifiers for immune sequencing clone quantification. One entry per CDR3 protein results from TCRdb running MiXCR on the PCR reads. The sample contains 400,000 to 600,000 distinct CDR3 sequences, 20% to 25% of which appear only once. Sequences were obtained from naive CD8+ T cells from blood, with Jurkat cell RNA spiked in. Subset given: FACS-sorted CD8+CD4-CCR7+CD45RA+ naive T cells. The receptor set was obtained from a human donor in good health. Some libraries in this study had Jurkat cell RNA spiked in.

This clonotype was seen a few times. This may come from a read error, since a much larger clone is one base off. This likely comes from a read error, as the CDR3 has no conserved phenylalanine or tryptophan at its end. The chain recombines TRBV29-1 with TRBJ2-3; D call uncertain. This CDR3 is 10 amino acids long. The germline gives CDR1 SQVTM, CDR2 ANQGSEA. V was pared by 4 bases and J by 4 bases, with 3 bases between. The CDR3 loop is CSVGSDTQYS. CDR3 DNA: TGCAGCGTTGGGTCAGATACGCAGTATTCT.

This clonotype was seen repeatedly, ten times or more. At one end the junction does not follow the germline gene, possibly because of a read error. The chain joins TRBV20-1 to TRBJ2-7, with D unresolved. CDR1 DFQATT and CDR2 SNEGSKA come from the germline V gene (reference sequence). There are 12 residues in the CDR3. The CDR3 sequence is CSARDTSYEQYF. CDR3 DNA sequence: TGCAGTGCTCGAGACACGTCCTACGAGCAGTACTTC.

This clonotype was detected a few times. This chain connects TRBV6-2 or TRBV6-3 to TRBJ1-2; D call uncertain. The V end lost 3 bases, the J end lost 7 bases, and 15 bases lay between the germline ends. CDR1 is MNHEY, CDR2 SVGEGT, per germline. CDR3 length equals 14 residues. Here the CDR3 DNA reads TGTGCCAGCAGTTATTGGCAGGAAGAGAGTGGCTACACCTTC. This sequence encodes CASSYWQEESGYTF.

The rearrangement uses TRBV6-2 or TRBV6-3 and TRBJ1-2; 8 positions agree with TRBD1. J lost 6 bases, V lost 2 bases, and 11 bases had no gene match. CDR3 size: 16 residues. The germline V gene encodes CDR1 MNHEY and CDR2 SVGEGT. Here the CDR3 DNA reads TGTGCCAGCAGTTACCATACTTGGACAGGGCAGGATGGCTACACCTTC. It is translated as CASSYHTWTGQDGYTF.

At least ten counts were recorded for this clonotype. V is TRBV7-6 and J is TRBJ2-5; no clear D. There are 12 residues in the CDR3. Trimming left V 5 bases short and J 3 bases short, with 7 bases between. From germline, CDR1 is SGHVS and CDR2 FNYEAQ. DNA of the CDR3: TGTGCCAGCAGCGGGGTCGAAGAGACCCAGTACTTC. The encoded protein is CASSGVEETQYF.

This clonotype was detected many times. This chain joins TRBV9 and TRBJ2-7, with D tentatively TRBD1 (6 bases). Germline values: CDR1 SGDLS, CDR2 YYNGEE. This CDR3 spans 15 amino acids. The germline V and J ends were trimmed by 5 bases and 5 bases, with 20 bases remaining between them. CDR3 region: CASSSSPGHRDEQYF. The CDR3 DNA follows: TGTGCCAGCAGTTCTAGTCCGGGACACAGGGACGAGCAGTACTTC.

This clonotype was seen at least ten times. V gene TRBV4-1 combines with J gene TRBJ1-1; 7 bases are a match to TRBD1. Unmatched junction bases numbered 8, after V lost 4 bases and J lost 0 bases. The CDR3 covers 16 residues. The V gene's germline CDR1 is MGHRA and CDR2 YSYEKL. In DNA form, the CDR3 reads TGCGCCAGCAGCCGGGGACAGAGTAGTATGAACACTGAAGCTTTCTTT. Translating gives CASSRGQSSMNTEAFF.

This clonotype occurred many times. J is TRBJ2-3 and V is TRBV29-1; D is undetermined. The length of the CDR3 is 11 residues. Trimming took 3 bases from V and 7 from J, leaving 8 bases between them. Germline V lookup: CDR1 SQVTM, CDR2 ANQGSEA. CDR3 nucleotides: TGCAGCGTTGAGCTTAGATATACGCAGTATTTT. Its protein product is CSVELRYTQYF.

This clonotype appeared a few times. The genes are TRBV30 and TRBJ1-2; 8 nucleotides agree with TRBD1. Trimming cost V 3 bases and J 1 base; bases outside gene matches: 7. The CDR3 consists of 15 residues. Germline CDR1 reads GTSNPN; CDR2 reads SVGIG (reference sequence). In DNA, the CDR3 is TGTGCCTGGAGCGGGGGACAGGCCATTAACTATGGCTACACCTTC. This gives the protein CAWSGGQAINYGYTF.

As regards this clonotype: This may be a read error, as it is one base from a much larger clone. The genes are TRBV7-9 and TRBJ2-7, with 7 bases fitting TRBD1. Per the germline V gene, CDR1 is SEHNR and CDR2 is FQNEAQ (reference sequence). This CDR3 is built from 17 residues. The CDR3 DNA sequence: TGTGCCAGTACACCTCGACAGGGTGACTTAGGGATGTACGAGCAGCACTTC. Amino acids: CASTPRQGDLGMYEQHF.

This clonotype occurred a few times. The genes are TRBV5-1 and TRBJ2-1; D remains ambiguous. CDR3 length equals 17 residues. Germline V gene sequence: CDR1 SGHRS, CDR2 YFSETQ. Deletions cut 0 bases from V and 2 bases from J, with 15 bases between. Here the CDR3 reads CASSLADDSSTYNEQFF. As DNA, the CDR3 is TGCGCCAGCAGCTTGGCCGACGACTCGTCCACCTACAATGAGCAGTTCTTC.

This clonotype came up a few times. The chain uses TRBV5-1 and TRBJ2-7; D not resolved. Germline V CDR1 and CDR2: SGHRS, YFSETQ. The CDR3 contains 14 residues. V lost 0 bases and J lost 2, with 9 bases in between. The CDR3 DNA reads TGCGCCAGCAGCTTGGCCCAGTTTCCCTACGAGCAGTACTTC. Protein sequence: CASSLAQFPYEQYF.

In its sample, this clonotype was seen a few times. The gene calls are TRBV12-3 or TRBV12-4 and TRBJ2-4; 8 bases align to TRBD1. The CDR3 is made up of 16 amino acids. The V gene end was trimmed by 2 bases and the J gene end by 2 bases; junction bases not matched to a gene: 5. The CDR3 region is CASSLSGQGTKNIQYF. CDR3 nucleotides: TGTGCCAGCAGTTTATCAGGACAGGGAACCAAAAACATTCAGTACTTC.